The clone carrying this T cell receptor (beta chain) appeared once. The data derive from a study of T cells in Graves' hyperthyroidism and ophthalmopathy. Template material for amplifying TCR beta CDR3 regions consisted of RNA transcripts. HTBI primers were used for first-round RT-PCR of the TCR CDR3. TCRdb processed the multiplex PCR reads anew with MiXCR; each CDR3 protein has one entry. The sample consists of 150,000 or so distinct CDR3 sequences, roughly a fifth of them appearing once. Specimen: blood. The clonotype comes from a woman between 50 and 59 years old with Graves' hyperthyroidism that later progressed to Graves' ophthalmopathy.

The CDR3: CASSLERGTQGYGYTF. CDR3 sequence (DNA): TGTGCCAGCAGCTTGGAGAGGGGAACACAAGGCTATGGCTACACCTTC. This chain links TRBV7-6 with TRBJ1-2; weak D call: TRBD1 (5 bases). The germline V gene encodes CDR1 SGHVS and CDR2 FNYEAQ. The CDR3 is 16 amino acids. The V end was cut by 3 bases, the J end by 4 bases, with 18 bases between.